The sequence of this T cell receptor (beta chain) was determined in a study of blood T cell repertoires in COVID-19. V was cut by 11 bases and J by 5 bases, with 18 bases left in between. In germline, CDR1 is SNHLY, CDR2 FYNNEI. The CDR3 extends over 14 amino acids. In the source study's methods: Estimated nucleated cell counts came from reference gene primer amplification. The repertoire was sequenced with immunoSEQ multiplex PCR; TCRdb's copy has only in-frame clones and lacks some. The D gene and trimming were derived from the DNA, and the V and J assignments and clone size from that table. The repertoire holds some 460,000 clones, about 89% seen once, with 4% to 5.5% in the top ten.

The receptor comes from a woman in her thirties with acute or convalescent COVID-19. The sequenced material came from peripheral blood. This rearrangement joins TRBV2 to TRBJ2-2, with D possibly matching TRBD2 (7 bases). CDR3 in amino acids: CASRGTLGTGELFF. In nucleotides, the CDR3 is TGTGCCTCGCGGGGGACATTAGGAACCGGGGAGCTGTTTTTT. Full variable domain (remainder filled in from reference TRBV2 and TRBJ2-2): EPEVTQTPSHQVTQMGQEVILRCVPISNHLYFYWYRQILGQKVEFLVSFYNNEISEKSEIFDDQFSVERPDGSNFTLKIRSTKLEDSAMYFCASRGTLGTGELFFGEGSRLTVL.